This is a list of T cell receptor beta chains from one sample in a study of response to subunit inactivated influenza vaccine. Each CDR3 protein gets one entry after TCRdb re-called the RT-PCR reads with MiXCR. The sample has about 570,000 distinct CDR3 sequences; approximately 11% are singletons. These data were likewise used in another study, on T cells expressing NK-cell markers.

Source: PBMCs from blood, taken on the day of vaccination. The receptors stem from a man aged 50-59 years who received an inactivated influenza vaccine. Each CDR3 is given with its conserved first and last residue. A D gene is named only where the DNA matches it firmly. Clone size is not always given. Where it is, it says once, few, many or a class for expanded clones.

abundance: few
v_gene: TRBV7-9
d_gene: -
j_gene: TRBJ2-1
CDR3aa: CASSLEQGPYNEQFF
CDR3nt: TGTGCCAGCAGCCTAGAGCAGGGCCCCTACAATGAGCAGTTCTTC

abundance: -
v_gene: TRBV20-1
d_gene: -
j_gene: TRBJ2-5
CDR3aa: CSAKTVSGYGETQYF
CDR3nt: TGCAGTGCTAAGACCGTTTCAGGCTACGGGGAGACCCAGTACTTC

abundance: -
v_gene: TRBV30
d_gene: -
j_gene: TRBJ2-3
CDR3aa: CARRGGGDTQYF
CDR3nt: TGTGCCCGCAGGGGCGGTGGAGATACGCAGTATTTT

abundance: many
v_gene: TRBV7-9
d_gene: -
j_gene: TRBJ2-1
CDR3aa: CASSRQNNEQFF
CDR3nt: TGTGCCAGCAGCCGACAGAACAATGAGCAGTTCTTC

abundance: many
v_gene: TRBV7-2
d_gene: -
j_gene: TRBJ1-5
CDR3aa: CASSVTGQNQPQHF
CDR3nt: TGTGCCAGCAGCGTTACAGGGCAGAATCAGCCCCAGCATTTT

abundance: -
v_gene: TRBV28
d_gene: TRBD1
j_gene: TRBJ2-7
CDR3aa: CASRITGQGYEQYF
CDR3nt: TGTGCCAGCAGAATAACCGGACAGGGCTACGAGCAGTACTTC

abundance: -
v_gene: TRBV7-3
d_gene: TRBD2
j_gene: TRBJ2-1
CDR3aa: CASSLVGGGSYNEQFF
CDR3nt: TGTGCCAGCAGCTTAGTTGGCGGGGGATCCTACAATGAGCAGTTCTTC

abundance: -
v_gene: TRBV4-2
d_gene: -
j_gene: TRBJ1-1
CDR3aa: CASSQAWGALNTEAFF
CDR3nt: TGTGCCAGCAGCCAAGCTTGGGGGGCTTTGAACACTGAAGCTTTCTTT

abundance: many
v_gene: TRBV7-2
d_gene: -
j_gene: TRBJ1-1
CDR3aa: CASSLWDQEAFF
CDR3nt: TGTGCCAGCAGCTTATGGGACCAGGAAGCTTTCTTT

abundance: many
v_gene: TRBV6-5
d_gene: -
j_gene: TRBJ2-1
CDR3aa: CASSYGTTYNEQFF
CDR3nt: TGTGCCAGCAGTTACGGGACAACCTACAATGAGCAGTTCTTC

abundance: many
v_gene: TRBV10-3
d_gene: TRBD1
j_gene: TRBJ2-7
CDR3aa: CASASRDRGYEQYF
CDR3nt: TGTGCCAGCGCCTCCCGGGACAGGGGGTACGAGCAGTACTTC

abundance: -
v_gene: TRBV5-1
d_gene: -
j_gene: TRBJ2-3
CDR3aa: CASSLLPRSGEDTQYF
CDR3nt: TGCGCCAGCAGTCTCCTGCCTCGGTCGGGGGAAGATACGCAGTATTTT

abundance: few
v_gene: TRBV11-2
d_gene: TRBD1
j_gene: TRBJ2-7
CDR3aa: CASSSKGQGAYEQYF
CDR3nt: TGTGCCAGCAGCTCGAAGGGACAGGGGGCCTACGAGCAGTACTTC

abundance: -
v_gene: TRBV12-3/TRBV12-4
d_gene: TRBD2
j_gene: TRBJ2-7
CDR3aa: CASSNRLATNYEQYF
CDR3nt: TGTGCCAGCAGTAACCGACTAGCGACCAACTACGAGCAGTACTTC

abundance: many
v_gene: TRBV29-1
d_gene: TRBD1
j_gene: TRBJ1-4
CDR3aa: CSVAGTVNEKLFF
CDR3nt: TGCAGCGTAGCCGGGACAGTTAATGAAAAACTGTTTTTT

abundance: -
v_gene: TRBV11-2
d_gene: -
j_gene: TRBJ1-2
CDR3aa: CASSLAQGIGYGYTF
CDR3nt: TGTGCCAGCAGCTTAGCCCAGGGCATCGGCTATGGCTACACCTTC

abundance: -
v_gene: TRBV20-1
d_gene: TRBD2
j_gene: TRBJ2-1
CDR3aa: CSAIGSGTSRGNEQFF
CDR3nt: TGCAGTGCTATCGGATCCGGGACTAGCCGGGGAAATGAGCAGTTCTTC

abundance: few
v_gene: TRBV4-3
d_gene: TRBD2
j_gene: TRBJ2-1
CDR3aa: CASSPGSRTSDEQFF
CDR3nt: TGCGCCAGCAGCCCAGGCAGTAGGACTAGTGATGAGCAGTTCTTC

abundance: -
v_gene: TRBV20-1
d_gene: -
j_gene: TRBJ2-7
CDR3aa: CSARGGPSSYEQYF
CDR3nt: TGCAGTGCTAGGGGGGGGCCGAGCTCCTACGAGCAGTACTTC

abundance: -
v_gene: TRBV20-1
d_gene: -
j_gene: TRBJ2-7
CDR3aa: CSAPGTSYYEQYF
CDR3nt: TGCAGTGCTCCCGGGACATCGTACTACGAGCAGTACTTC

abundance: -
v_gene: TRBV7-6
d_gene: -
j_gene: TRBJ2-3
CDR3aa: CASSFFDSSDTDTQYF
CDR3nt: TGTGCCAGCAGCTTCTTTGACAGTTCCGACACAGATACGCAGTATTTT

abundance: -
v_gene: TRBV6-5
d_gene: -
j_gene: TRBJ2-3
CDR3aa: CASSYSGAKNTDTQYF
CDR3nt: TGTGCCAGCAGTTACTCCGGCGCGAAAAACACAGATACGCAGTATTTT

abundance: -
v_gene: TRBV20-1
d_gene: TRBD2
j_gene: TRBJ2-3
CDR3aa: CSARGPLLAGDTDTQYF
CDR3nt: TGCAGTGCTAGAGGCCCGCTTCTAGCGGGGGACACAGATACGCAGTATTTT

abundance: -
v_gene: TRBV20-1
d_gene: TRBD2
j_gene: TRBJ2-5
CDR3aa: CSASVFSGAQQETQYF
CDR3nt: TGCAGTGCTAGTGTGTTTAGCGGGGCGCAACAAGAGACCCAGTACTTC

abundance: few
v_gene: TRBV15
d_gene: TRBD2
j_gene: TRBJ2-1
CDR3aa: CATSRGAGVSYNEQFF
CDR3nt: TGTGCCACCAGCAGAGGAGCGGGAGTTAGTTACAATGAGCAGTTCTTC

abundance: many
v_gene: TRBV3-1
d_gene: TRBD2
j_gene: TRBJ2-3
CDR3aa: CASSRQLAGPDTQYF
CDR3nt: TGTGCCAGCAGTCGACAACTAGCGGGACCAGATACGCAGTATTTT

abundance: few
v_gene: TRBV19
d_gene: -
j_gene: TRBJ2-7
CDR3aa: CASSIDPGTGLYEQYF
CDR3nt: TGTGCCAGTAGTATAGATCCAGGGACCGGTCTCTACGAGCAGTACTTC

abundance: few
v_gene: TRBV10-3
d_gene: -
j_gene: TRBJ1-3
CDR3aa: CAISVFQVGSGNTIYF
CDR3nt: TGTGCCATCAGTGTCTTTCAGGTTGGCTCTGGAAACACCATATATTTT

abundance: few
v_gene: TRBV28
d_gene: -
j_gene: TRBJ2-4
CDR3aa: CASSLVNIQYF
CDR3nt: TGTGCCAGCAGTTTAGTAAACATTCAGTACTTC

abundance: -
v_gene: TRBV5-1
d_gene: TRBD1
j_gene: TRBJ2-6
CDR3aa: CASSVRTGGAEGANVLTF
CDR3nt: TGCGCCAGCAGCGTCAGGACAGGGGGCGCGGAAGGGGCCAACGTCCTGACTTTC

abundance: many
v_gene: TRBV7-2
d_gene: -
j_gene: TRBJ2-1
CDR3aa: CASSLAIAAINEQFF
CDR3nt: TGTGCCAGCAGCTTAGCAATAGCTGCGATCAATGAGCAGTTCTTC

abundance: -
v_gene: TRBV7-2
d_gene: TRBD1
j_gene: TRBJ2-5
CDR3aa: CASSSTGAWRETQYF
CDR3nt: TGTGCCAGCAGCTCGACAGGGGCCTGGAGGGAGACCCAGTACTTC

abundance: -
v_gene: TRBV29-1
d_gene: TRBD1
j_gene: TRBJ2-7
CDR3aa: CSVEKPGTGSRTYEQYF
CDR3nt: TGCAGCGTTGAGAAACCCGGGACAGGATCGCGGACCTACGAGCAGTACTTC

abundance: -
v_gene: TRBV6-2/TRBV6-3
d_gene: -
j_gene: TRBJ2-7
CDR3aa: CASSYFHRDEQYF
CDR3nt: TGTGCCAGCAGTTACTTCCACAGGGACGAGCAGTACTTC

abundance: -
v_gene: TRBV28
d_gene: -
j_gene: TRBJ2-5
CDR3aa: CASSSPLAPLKGTQYF
CDR3nt: TGTGCCAGCAGTTCACCTCTTGCCCCGCTTAAAGGGACCCAGTACTTC

abundance: -
v_gene: TRBV7-2
d_gene: -
j_gene: TRBJ2-5
CDR3aa: CASSLSTRAEKQYF
CDR3nt: TGTGCCAGCAGCTTATCGACTCGAGCAGAAAAACAGTACTTC

abundance: many
v_gene: TRBV29-1
d_gene: -
j_gene: TRBJ2-3
CDR3aa: CSVEALARDTQYF
CDR3nt: TGCAGCGTTGAAGCGCTAGCGAGGGATACGCAGTATTTT

abundance: -
v_gene: TRBV4-2
d_gene: -
j_gene: TRBJ2-6
CDR3aa: CASSPGTSGANVLTF
CDR3nt: TGTGCCAGCAGCCCCGGGACCTCTGGGGCCAACGTCCTGACTTTC

abundance: -
v_gene: TRBV3-1
d_gene: TRBD1
j_gene: TRBJ1-2
CDR3aa: CASSHRHDRGVGGYTF
CDR3nt: TGTGCCAGCAGCCACCGACACGACAGGGGGGTGGGCGGCTACACCTTC

abundance: -
v_gene: TRBV12-3/TRBV12-4
d_gene: TRBD2
j_gene: TRBJ2-2
CDR3aa: CASTLAGVGTGELFF
CDR3nt: TGTGCCAGCACGCTAGCGGGAGTAGGGACCGGGGAGCTGTTTTTT